These 19 T cell receptor beta chains came from one sample sequenced in a study of chemoradiotherapy in HPV16-positive cancers. Sequencing was performed with immunoSEQ multiplex PCR; in TCRdb, only in-frame clones are kept and a portion is missing. The profile covers roughly 13,000 clones, with roughly 70% appearing a single time and 15% to 20% taken by the ten largest. Sampling was carried out from a patient who underwent chemoradiotherapy. Receptors originate from a human donor with HPV-associated anogenital cancer.

The chain combines TRBV11-2 with TRBJ2-2; perhaps TRBD2 as D (7 bases). The CDR3 runs to 14 residues. From germline, CDR1 is SGHAT and CDR2 FQNNGV. Trimming left V 3 bases short and J 8 bases short, with 13 bases between. As DNA, the CDR3 is TGTGCCAGCAGCTTTGGGAGGGGGTCGGGGGAGCTGTTTTTT. This encodes CASSFGRGSGELFF.

This chain joins TRBV11-3 and TRBJ1-3; D is uncertain. With 0 bases removed from V and 6 bases from J, the gap between germline ends came to 15 bases. Germline V gene lookup returns CDR1 SGHNT and CDR2 YENEEA. CDR3 size: 16 residues. CDR3 amino acids: CASSLDGRSGENTIYF. DNA for the CDR3: TGTGCCAGCAGCTTAGATGGGCGGAGCGGTGAAAACACCATATATTTT.

The V gene is TRBV6-1, the J gene TRBJ1-5; D call uncertain. The CDR3 contains 12 residues. The V gene's germline CDR1 is MNHNS and CDR2 SASEGT. The CDR3, as DNA: TGTGCACTCTCGGAGGTCGGACAGCCCCAGCATTTT. The encoded protein is CALSEVGQPQHF.

V gene TRBV13 combines with J gene TRBJ1-4; possible D gene TRBD1, 5 bases. Trimming shortened V by 4 bases and J by 4 bases, and 7 bases separated the two germline ends. The CDR3 covers 13 residues. Per the germline V gene, CDR1 is PRHDT and CDR2 is FYEKMQ (reference sequence). The CDR3 loop is CASSSRGNEKLFF. CDR3 sequence (DNA): TGTGCCAGCAGCTCAAGGGGTAATGAAAAACTGTTTTTT.

The rearrangement joins TRBV28 to TRBJ1-5; 7 nucleotides agree with TRBD1. V shed 5 bases, J shed 2 bases, and the junction held 9 bases outside the gene matches. From germline, CDR1 is MDHEN and CDR2 SYDVKM. There are 16 residues in the CDR3. The CDR3 region is CASSPDRATGNQPQHF. The CDR3 DNA is TGTGCCAGCAGTCCCGACAGGGCGACTGGCAATCAGCCCCAGCATTTT.

The rearrangement joins TRBV7-2 to TRBJ2-7, with 8 bases matching TRBD1. The CDR3 is 15 amino acids. Germline trimming cut 6 bases from V and 6 bases from J; bases unmatched to any gene: 13. The germline V gene encodes CDR1 SGHTA and CDR2 FQGNSA. The DNA of the CDR3 is TGTGCCAGCAGACTAGGACAGGGTGCGTTCGGCGAGCAGTACTTC. It is translated as CASRLGQGAFGEQYF.

The genes are TRBV18 and TRBJ2-3; 9 nucleotides align to TRBD2. The CDR3 totals 16 residues. The V segment lost 3 bases and the J segment 7 bases; nucleotides outside the gene matches: 11. From germline, CDR1 is KGHSH and CDR2 LQKENI. The CDR3 bases are TGTGCCAGCTCACCGGGGGCGACTAGCGGTGCCAATACGCAGTATTTT. This sequence encodes CASSPGATSGANTQYF.

The V call is TRBV6-5, the J call TRBJ2-3; no reliable D call. Germline CDR1 reads MNHEY; CDR2 reads SVGAGI. This CDR3 contains 15 residues. The V end lost 10 bases, the J end lost 0 bases, and 17 bases lay between the germline ends. The CDR3: CATGATGRSTDTQYF. The CDR3 DNA is TGTGCCACCGGAGCCACCGGGCGTAGCACAGATACGCAGTATTTT.

The chain employs TRBV6-5 and TRBJ2-3; 7 bases are shared with TRBD1. The germline CDR1 and CDR2 sequences are MNHEY and SVGAGI. This CDR3 has 14 amino acids. With V trimmed by 6 bases and J by 2 bases, 5 bases remained unmatched. The CDR3 sequence is CASRRTGHTDTQYF. The DNA for the CDR3 is TGTGCCAGCAGGAGGACAGGTCACACAGATACGCAGTATTTT.

The chain recombines TRBV13 with TRBJ2-3; D unresolved. Trimming left V 5 bases short and J 2 bases short, with 8 bases between. CDR1 is PRHDT and CDR2 is FYEKMQ in the germline V gene (reference sequence). This CDR3 is 13 amino acids long. CDR3 loop: CASSPGPTDTQYF. The CDR3 DNA follows: TGTGCCAGCAGCCCCGGGCCCACAGATACGCAGTATTTT.

This sequence joins TRBV7-9 and TRBJ1-5; D is possibly TRBD1 (5 bases). There are 13 residues in the CDR3. Between the trimmed V and J ends, which lost 5 bases and 11 bases, there was a span of 16 bases. Germline-derived CDR1 and CDR2 are SEHNR and FQNEAQ (reference sequence). Written as DNA, the CDR3 is TGTGCCAGCAGCGGGGGGAGGTCTTGGTCCCAGCATTTT. Encoded protein: CASSGGRSWSQHF.

This sequence joins TRBV21-1 and TRBJ1-1; TRBD1 is taken as the D call from the table, unchecked against the DNA. TRBV21-1 is a recognized pseudogene. CDR3 length: 12 residues. In DNA form, the CDR3 reads TGTGCCAGCACCCAGTCGAACACTGAAGCTTTCTTT. It is translated as CASTQSNTEAFF.

V and J are TRBV7-2 and TRBJ2-2, with 8 bases fitting TRBD1. The V gene's germline CDR1 is SGHTA and CDR2 FQGNSA. The CDR3 loop spans 14 amino acids. V lost 5 bases to trimming and J lost 7 bases; unmatched junction nucleotides: 6. DNA for the CDR3: TGTGCCAGCAGCCAGGGGGCGCCCAGCGGGGAGCTGTTTTTT. Amino acid sequence: CASSQGAPSGELFF.

V is TRBV4-1 and J is TRBJ2-5, with TRBD2 matching 8 bases. The CDR3 runs 16 residues. The V and J ends lost 3 bases and 3 bases, in that order; junction bases with no gene match: 9. In germline, CDR1 is MGHRA, CDR2 YSYEKL. The CDR3 protein is CASSQSGGERKETQYF. CDR3 DNA: TGCGCCAGCAGCCAGTCGGGGGGGGAGAGGAAAGAGACCCAGTACTTC.

The chain joins TRBV27 to TRBJ2-7, with D possibly matching TRBD2 (7 bases). CDR3 length: 15 amino acids. CDR1 is MNHEY, CDR2 SMNVEV, per germline (reference sequence). V was pared by 0 bases and J by 1 base, with 10 bases between. The CDR3 reads CASSLSGGGSYEQYF. CDR3 in DNA: TGTGCCAGCAGTTTATCAGGGGGGGGATCCTACGAGCAGTACTTC.

V gene TRBV4-1 combines with J gene TRBJ2-3; 11 nucleotides line up with TRBD2. The germline V gene has CDR1 MGHRA and CDR2 YSYEKL. V gave up 2 bases and J gave up 3 bases; unmatched junction bases: 4. CDR3 size: 16 residues. CDR3 in DNA: TGCGCCAGCAGCCAAACCCTAGCGGGGGGAACAGATACGCAGTATTTT. It translates to CASSQTLAGGTDTQYF.

This chain connects TRBV2 to TRBJ2-7; 9 bases match TRBD2. J was trimmed by 1 base and V by 2 bases; bases with no gene match: 0. CDR1 and CDR2 (germline): SNHLY, FYNNEI. The CDR3 is 14 amino acids. The CDR3 bases are TGTGCCAGCAGTGAAACTAGCGGGTCCTACGAGCAGTACTTC. This sequence encodes CASSETSGSYEQYF.

CDR3 bases: TGTGCCAGCAGTTTTGTGGGGGGGTACCAAGAGACCCAGTACTTC. Its translation is CASSFVGGYQETQYF. The chain links TRBV27 to TRBJ2-5, with TRBD2 matching 7 bases. In germline, CDR1 is MNHEY, CDR2 SMNVEV (reference sequence). Losses at the gene ends were 3 bases for V and 0 bases for J; bases not matched to a gene: 4. The length of the CDR3 is 15 residues.

The rearrangement links TRBV6-1 to TRBJ2-7; no clear D. Germline CDR1 MNHNS, CDR2 SASEGT. The CDR3 is made up of 14 amino acids. Trimming removed 6 bases at V and 6 bases at J, with 18 bases between. CDR3 sequence (DNA): TGTGCCAGCAGCCCCTTAGGAACAGTCCTCGAGCAGTACTTC. Its protein is CASSPLGTVLEQYF.